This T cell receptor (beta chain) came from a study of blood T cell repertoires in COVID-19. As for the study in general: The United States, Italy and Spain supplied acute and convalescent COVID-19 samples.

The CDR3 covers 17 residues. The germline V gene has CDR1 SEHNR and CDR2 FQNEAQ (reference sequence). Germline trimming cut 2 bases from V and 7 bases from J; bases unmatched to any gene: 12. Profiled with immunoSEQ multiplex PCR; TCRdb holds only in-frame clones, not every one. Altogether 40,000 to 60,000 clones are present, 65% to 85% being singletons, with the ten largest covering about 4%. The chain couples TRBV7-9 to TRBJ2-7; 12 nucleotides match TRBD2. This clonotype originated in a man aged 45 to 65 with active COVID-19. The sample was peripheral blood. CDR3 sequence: CASSLPRTSGESGEQYF. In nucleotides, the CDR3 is TGTGCCAGCAGCTTACCTCGGACTAGCGGGGAGTCTGGTGAGCAGTACTTC.